Listed here is a single T cell receptor beta chain. One end of the junction fails to match germline, which may point to a read error. The repertoire was sequenced with immunoSEQ multiplex PCR; TCRdb's copy has only in-frame clones and lacks some. The table has 490,000 or so clones, 70% to 90% seen once. This sample was included in a study of blood T cell repertoires in COVID-19. CDR3 size: 10 residues. Germline V CDR1 and CDR2: DFQATT, SNEGSKA (reference sequence). This rearrangement joins TRBV20-1 to TRBJ1-3, with 7 bases aligning to TRBD1. The sample comprised PBMCs or T cells enriched from blood (not recorded which). The sequence was collected from a woman aged 60-75 years who had recovered from COVID-19. This chain's CDR3 is CSASADRWSF. The CDR3 DNA reads as TGCAGTGCTAGTGCGGACAGGTGGAGTTTT.